The 17 T cell receptor beta chains in this list originate from one sample, sequenced in a study of blood T cell repertoires in COVID-19. Clones were sequenced by immunoSEQ multiplex PCR, and TCRdb holds only the in-frame ones, with some missing. The top ten hold over 5.5% of the sample, which has approximately 90,000 clones, nearly 80% seen once. Material: peripheral blood. These TCRs come from a man aged 70 or older with COVID-19, enrolled during active disease.

This clone was seen a few times. The rearrangement joins TRBV10-2 to TRBJ1-5, with 10 bases identical to TRBD1. Germline CDR1 and CDR2: WSHSY and SAAADI. This CDR3 has 14 amino acids. Unmatched junction bases numbered 4, after V lost 5 bases and J lost 6 bases. The CDR3 DNA sequence: TGCGCCAGCAGTTACGGACAGGGGGGTCAGCCCCAGCATTTT. As protein: CASSYGQGGQPQHF.

CDR3 bases: TGTGCCAGCAGCCCCCGACTAACTGAAAAACTGTTTTTT. Amino acids: CASSPRLTEKLFF. V gene TRBV7-2 combines with J gene TRBJ1-4; D call uncertain. Trimming took 5 bases from V and 7 from J, leaving 11 bases between them. The CDR3 has 13 amino acids. Germline CDR1 is SGHTA and CDR2 is FQGNSA.

The V call is TRBV5-6, the J call TRBJ2-7; weak D call: TRBD1 (6 bases). V lost 6 bases, J lost 6 bases, and 19 bases lay in between. Germline V gene lookup returns CDR1 SGHDT and CDR2 YYEEEE. The CDR3 runs 14 residues. As DNA, the CDR3 is TGTGCCAGCACCCGAGGCGGCAGGGGTGGCGAGCAGTACTTC. Translated: CASTRGGRGGEQYF.

The chain joins TRBV9 to TRBJ2-3, with 8 bases fitting TRBD1. CDR1 and CDR2 (germline): SGDLS, YYNGEE. The CDR3 consists of 15 residues. The trim removed 4 bases at V and 1 base at J, leaving 5 bases unmatched. CDR3 DNA: TGTGCCAGCAGCCCCCCGGGACAGGGCACAGATACGCAGTATTTT. It translates to CASSPPGQGTDTQYF.

The rearrangement uses TRBV5-4 and TRBJ2-1, with 7 nucleotides matching TRBD2. The CDR3 length is 14 residues. V shed 2 bases, J shed 8 bases, and the junction held 7 bases outside the gene matches. CDR1 is SGHNT and CDR2 is YYREEE in the germline V gene (reference sequence). The CDR3 bases are TGTGCCAGCAGCTTAACCGGGACTAAGGATGAGCAGTTCTTC. It is translated as CASSLTGTKDEQFF.

This clone occurred once. The CDR3 DNA sequence: TGCGCCAGCAGCCAAGTTGTCAGCGGGCCAAGCAATCAGCCCCAGCATTTT. Its translation is CASSQVVSGPSNQPQHF. V and J are TRBV4-1 and TRBJ1-5; D not resolved. The CDR3 loop spans 17 amino acids. With 1 base removed from V and 1 base from J, the gap between germline ends came to 14 bases. Looked up from germline, CDR1 is MGHRA and CDR2 is YSYEKL.

The gene calls are TRBV18 and TRBJ1-4; no clear D gene. The CDR3 length is 12 residues. V shed 5 bases and J shed 5 bases, with 6 bases lying between them. In germline, CDR1 is KGHSH, CDR2 LQKENI. Here the CDR3 reads CASSSSNEKLFF. DNA of the CDR3: TGTGCCAGCTCATCAAGCAATGAAAAACTGTTTTTT.

V gene TRBV7-9 combines with J gene TRBJ2-7; 8 nucleotides match TRBD1. The CDR3 consists of 14 residues. With V trimmed by 6 bases and J by 4 bases, 8 bases remained unmatched. Germline V gene sequence: CDR1 SEHNR, CDR2 FQNEAQ (reference sequence). CDR3 sequence: CASSPGQGVYEQYF. The DNA for the CDR3 is TGTGCCAGCAGTCCCGGACAGGGTGTTTACGAGCAGTACTTC. Full variable domain (remainder filled in from reference TRBV7-9 and TRBJ2-7): DTGVSQNPRHKITKRGQNVTFRCDPISEHNRLYWYRQTLGQGPEFLTYFQNEAQLEKSRLLSDRFSAERPKGSFSTLEIQRTEQGDSAMYLCASSPGQGVYEQYFGPGTRLTVT.

The gene calls are TRBV28 and TRBJ2-3; no clear D. The V end was cut by 5 bases, the J end by 4 bases, with 16 bases between. Germline CDR1 and CDR2: MDHEN and SYDVKM. The CDR3 is 15 residues long. The CDR3 nucleotides are TGTGCCAGCAGTGAACGACAACTCTTGGCAGATACGCAGTATTTT. Its protein is CASSERQLLADTQYF. Combining the CDR3 with reference TRBV28 and TRBJ2-3 gives the whole variable domain DVKVTQSSRYLVKRTGEKVFLECVQDMDHENMFWYRQDPGLGLRLIYFSYDVKMKEKGDIPEGYSVSREKKERFSLILESASTNQTSMYLCASSERQLLADTQYFGPGTRLTVL.

The chain employs TRBV5-4 and TRBJ1-5; tentative D call: TRBD1 (5 bases). The germline V gene has CDR1 SGHNT and CDR2 YYREEE (reference sequence). This CDR3 comprises 13 residues. The germline V and J ends were trimmed by 4 bases and 4 bases, with 9 bases remaining between them. CDR3 sequence (DNA): TGTGCCAGCAGCCCCGACAGAAATCAGCCCCAGCATTTT. Its protein is CASSPDRNQPQHF.

The chain links TRBV7-8 to TRBJ1-3, with a possible D match to TRBD1 (5 bases). This CDR3 spans 15 amino acids. The V and J ends lost 5 bases and 0 bases respectively, with 11 bases between them. The germline V gene encodes CDR1 SGHVS and CDR2 FQNEAQ. The CDR3: CASSRGAPSGNTIYF. CDR3 bases: TGTGCCAGCAGCCGAGGGGCCCCCTCTGGAAACACCATATATTTT. The entire variable domain, with the rest obtained from reference TRBV7-8 and TRBJ1-3, is as follows: GAGVSQSPRYKVAKRGQDVALRCDPISGHVSLFWYQQALGQGPEFLTYFQNEAQLDKSGLPSDRFFAERPEGSVSTLKIQRTQQEDSAVYLCASSRGAPSGNTIYFGEGSWLTVV.

This clone was detected only a few times. J is TRBJ1-3 and V is TRBV28, with D uncertain. The germline CDR1 and CDR2 sequences are MDHEN and SYDVKM. The V end lost 11 bases, the J end lost 1 base, and 6 bases lay between the germline ends. This CDR3 has 11 amino acids. CDR3 region: CAEGSGNTIYF. In nucleotides, the CDR3 is TGTGCCGAGGGATCTGGAAACACCATATATTTT.

The chain recombines TRBV2 with TRBJ2-7; 8 bases agree with TRBD2. CDR1 SNHLY and CDR2 FYNNEI come from the germline V gene. V shed 6 bases, J shed 7 bases, and the junction held 8 bases outside the gene matches. The CDR3 covers 13 residues. This CDR3 is CASSARGEWEQYF. CDR3 in DNA: TGTGCCAGCAGCGCGCGGGGGGAGTGGGAGCAGTACTTC. The variable domain in full, completed from reference TRBV2 and TRBJ2-7, reads EPEVTQTPSHQVTQMGQEVILRCVPISNHLYFYWYRQILGQKVEFLVSFYNNEISEKSEIFDDQFSVERPDGSNFTLKIRSTKLEDSAMYFCASSARGEWEQYFGPGTRLTVT.

CDR3 bases: TGTGCCAGCAGTTGGGGGACTAGCGGATACGAGCAGTACTTC. Translated: CASSWGTSGYEQYF. V usage is TRBV6-5 and J usage is TRBJ2-7; 11 bases match TRBD2. CDR3 length equals 14 residues. Unmatched junction bases numbered 3, after V lost 4 bases and J lost 4 bases. From germline, CDR1 is MNHEY and CDR2 SVGAGI.

V gene TRBV6-2 or TRBV6-3 combines with J gene TRBJ1-2, with D unresolved. Germline CDR1 is MNHEY and CDR2 is SVGEGT. This CDR3 is built from 13 residues. V was trimmed by 5 bases and J by 0 bases, leaving 7 bases between them. This CDR3 is CASSMSANYGYTF. Written as DNA, the CDR3 is TGTGCCAGCAGTATGTCGGCTAACTATGGCTACACCTTC.

The chain joins TRBV9 to TRBJ1-3; perhaps TRBD1 as D (5 bases). CDR1 is SGDLS and CDR2 is YYNGEE in the germline V gene. CDR3 length: 14 residues. Trimming took off 4 bases at V and 5 bases at J, with 13 bases between the two ends. The CDR3 sequence: CASSQGVLRNTIYF. Written as DNA, the CDR3 is TGTGCCAGCAGCCAAGGGGTCTTGAGAAACACCATATATTTT.

The chain is built from TRBV7-9 and TRBJ1-1; tentatively, D is TRBD1 (6 bases). This CDR3 has 16 amino acids. V was pared by 0 bases and J by 2 bases, with 13 bases between. The V gene's germline CDR1 is SEHNR and CDR2 FQNEAQ (reference sequence). CDR3 sequence reads: CASSLADWGLNTEAFF. CDR3 nucleotide sequence: TGTGCCAGCAGCTTAGCTGATTGGGGGCTTAACACTGAAGCTTTCTTT.